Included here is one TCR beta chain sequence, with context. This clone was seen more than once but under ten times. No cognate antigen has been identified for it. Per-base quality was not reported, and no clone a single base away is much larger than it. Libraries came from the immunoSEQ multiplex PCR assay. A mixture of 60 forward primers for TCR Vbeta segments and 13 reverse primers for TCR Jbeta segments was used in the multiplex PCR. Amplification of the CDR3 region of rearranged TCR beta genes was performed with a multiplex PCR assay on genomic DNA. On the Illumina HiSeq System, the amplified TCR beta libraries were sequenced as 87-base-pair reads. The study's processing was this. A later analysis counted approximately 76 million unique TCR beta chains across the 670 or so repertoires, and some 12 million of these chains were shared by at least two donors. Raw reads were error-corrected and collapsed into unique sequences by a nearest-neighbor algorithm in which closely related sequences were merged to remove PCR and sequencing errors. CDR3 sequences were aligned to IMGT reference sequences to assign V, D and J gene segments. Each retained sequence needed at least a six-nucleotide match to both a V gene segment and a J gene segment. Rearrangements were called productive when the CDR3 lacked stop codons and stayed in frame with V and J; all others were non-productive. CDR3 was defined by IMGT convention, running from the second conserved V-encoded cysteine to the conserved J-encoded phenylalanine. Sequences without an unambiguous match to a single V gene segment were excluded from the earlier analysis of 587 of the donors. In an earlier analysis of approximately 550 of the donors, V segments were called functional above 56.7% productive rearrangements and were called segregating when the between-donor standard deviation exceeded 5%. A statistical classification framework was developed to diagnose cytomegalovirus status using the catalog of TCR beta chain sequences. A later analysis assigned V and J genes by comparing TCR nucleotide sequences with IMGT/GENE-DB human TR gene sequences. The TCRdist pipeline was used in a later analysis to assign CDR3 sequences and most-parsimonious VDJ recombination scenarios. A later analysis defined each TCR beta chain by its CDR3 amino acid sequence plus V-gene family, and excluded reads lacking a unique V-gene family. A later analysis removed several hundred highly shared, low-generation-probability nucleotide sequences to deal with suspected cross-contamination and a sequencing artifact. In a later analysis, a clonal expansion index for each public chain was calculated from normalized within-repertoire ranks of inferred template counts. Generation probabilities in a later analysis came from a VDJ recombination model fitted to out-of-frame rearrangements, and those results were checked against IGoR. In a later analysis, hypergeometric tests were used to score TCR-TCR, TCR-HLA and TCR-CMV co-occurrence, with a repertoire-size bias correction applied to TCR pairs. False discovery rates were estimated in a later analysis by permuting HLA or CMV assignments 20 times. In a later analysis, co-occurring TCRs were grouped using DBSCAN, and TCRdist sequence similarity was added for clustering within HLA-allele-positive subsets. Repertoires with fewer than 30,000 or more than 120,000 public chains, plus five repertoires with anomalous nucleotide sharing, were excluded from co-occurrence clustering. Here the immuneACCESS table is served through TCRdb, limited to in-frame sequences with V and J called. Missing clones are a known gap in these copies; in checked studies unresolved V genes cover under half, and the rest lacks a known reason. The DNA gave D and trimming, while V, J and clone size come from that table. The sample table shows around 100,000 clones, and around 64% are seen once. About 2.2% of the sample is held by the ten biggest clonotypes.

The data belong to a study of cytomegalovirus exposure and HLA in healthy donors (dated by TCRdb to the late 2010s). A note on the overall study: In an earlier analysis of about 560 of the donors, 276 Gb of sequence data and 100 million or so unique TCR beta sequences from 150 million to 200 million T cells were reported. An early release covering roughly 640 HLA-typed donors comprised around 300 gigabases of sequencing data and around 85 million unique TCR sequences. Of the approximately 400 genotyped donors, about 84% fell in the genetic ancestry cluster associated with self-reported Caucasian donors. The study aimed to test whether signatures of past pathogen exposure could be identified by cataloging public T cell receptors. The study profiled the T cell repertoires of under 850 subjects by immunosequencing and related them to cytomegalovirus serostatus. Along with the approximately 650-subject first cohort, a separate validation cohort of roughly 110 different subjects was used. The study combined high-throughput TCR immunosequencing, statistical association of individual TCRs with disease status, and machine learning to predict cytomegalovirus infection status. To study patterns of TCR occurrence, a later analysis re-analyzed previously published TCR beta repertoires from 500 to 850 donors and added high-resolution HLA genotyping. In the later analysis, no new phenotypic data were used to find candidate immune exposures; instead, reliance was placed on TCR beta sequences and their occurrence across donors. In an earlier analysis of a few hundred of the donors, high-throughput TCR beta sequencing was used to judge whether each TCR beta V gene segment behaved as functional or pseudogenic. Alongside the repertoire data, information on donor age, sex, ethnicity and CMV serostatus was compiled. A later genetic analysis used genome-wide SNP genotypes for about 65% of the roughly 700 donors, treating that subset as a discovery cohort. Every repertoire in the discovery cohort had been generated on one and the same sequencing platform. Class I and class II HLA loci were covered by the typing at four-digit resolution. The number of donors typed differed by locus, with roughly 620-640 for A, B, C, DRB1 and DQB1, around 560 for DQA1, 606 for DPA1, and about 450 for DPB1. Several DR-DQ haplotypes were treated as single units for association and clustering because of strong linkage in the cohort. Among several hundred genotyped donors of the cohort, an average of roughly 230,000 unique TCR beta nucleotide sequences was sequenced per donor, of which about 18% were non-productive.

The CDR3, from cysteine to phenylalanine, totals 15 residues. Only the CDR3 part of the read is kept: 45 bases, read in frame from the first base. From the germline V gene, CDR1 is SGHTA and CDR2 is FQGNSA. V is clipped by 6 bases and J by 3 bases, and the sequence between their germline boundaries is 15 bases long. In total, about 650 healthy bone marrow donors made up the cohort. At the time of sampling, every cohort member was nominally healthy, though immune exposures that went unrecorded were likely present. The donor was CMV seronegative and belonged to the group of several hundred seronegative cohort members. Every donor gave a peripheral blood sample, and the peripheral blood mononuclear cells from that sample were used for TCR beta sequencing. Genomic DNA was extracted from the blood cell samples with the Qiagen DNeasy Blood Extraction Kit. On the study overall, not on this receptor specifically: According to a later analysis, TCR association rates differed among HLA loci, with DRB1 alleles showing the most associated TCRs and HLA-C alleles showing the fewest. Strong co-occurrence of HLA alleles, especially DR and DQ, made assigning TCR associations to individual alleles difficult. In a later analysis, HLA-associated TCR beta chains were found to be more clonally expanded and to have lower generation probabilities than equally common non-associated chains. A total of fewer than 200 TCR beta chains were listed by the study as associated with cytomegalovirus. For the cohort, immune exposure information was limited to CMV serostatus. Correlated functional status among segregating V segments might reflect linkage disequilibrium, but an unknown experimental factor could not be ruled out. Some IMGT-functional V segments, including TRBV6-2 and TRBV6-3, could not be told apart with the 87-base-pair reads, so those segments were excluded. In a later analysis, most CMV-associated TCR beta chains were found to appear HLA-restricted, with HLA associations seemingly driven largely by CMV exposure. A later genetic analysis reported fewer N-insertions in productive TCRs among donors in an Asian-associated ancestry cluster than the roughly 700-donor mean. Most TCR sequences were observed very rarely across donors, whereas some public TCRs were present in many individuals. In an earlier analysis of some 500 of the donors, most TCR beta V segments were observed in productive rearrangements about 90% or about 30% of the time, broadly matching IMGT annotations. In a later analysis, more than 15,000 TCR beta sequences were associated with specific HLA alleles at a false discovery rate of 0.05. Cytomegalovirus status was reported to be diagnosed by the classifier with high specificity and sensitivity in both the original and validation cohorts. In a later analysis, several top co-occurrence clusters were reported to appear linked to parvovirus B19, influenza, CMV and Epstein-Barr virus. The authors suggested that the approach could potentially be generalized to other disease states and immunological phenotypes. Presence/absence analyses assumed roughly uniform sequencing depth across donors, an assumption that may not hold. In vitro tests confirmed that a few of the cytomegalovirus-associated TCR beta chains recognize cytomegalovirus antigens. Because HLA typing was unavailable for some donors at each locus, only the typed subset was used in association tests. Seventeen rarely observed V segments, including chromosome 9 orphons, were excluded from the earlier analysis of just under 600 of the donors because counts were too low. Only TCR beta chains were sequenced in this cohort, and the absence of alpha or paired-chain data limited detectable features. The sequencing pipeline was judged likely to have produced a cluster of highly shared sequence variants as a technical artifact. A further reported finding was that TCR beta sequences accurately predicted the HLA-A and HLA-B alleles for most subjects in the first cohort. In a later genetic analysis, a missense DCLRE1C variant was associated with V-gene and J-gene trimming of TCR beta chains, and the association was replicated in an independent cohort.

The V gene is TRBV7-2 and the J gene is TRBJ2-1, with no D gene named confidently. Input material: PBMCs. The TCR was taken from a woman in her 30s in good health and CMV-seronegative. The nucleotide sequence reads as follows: TGTGCCAGCAGGCGGAGTTTTCGTGACTACAATGAGCAGTTCTTC. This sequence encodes CASRRSFRDYNEQFF.